This entry lists 7 T cell receptor beta chains sequenced from one sample in a study of Tregs in tolerant kidney transplant recipients. Related graft donors supplied nonmyeloablative bone marrow transplants, and mixed chimerism was transient. The protocol was immunoSEQ multiplex PCR, while the TCRdb copy is restricted to in-frame clones and leaves out a portion. The sample table includes about 23,000 clones. The specimen was CD4+ T cells from blood (PBMCs), collected 6 months after the transplant. Source of these receptors: a human patient who received a combined kidney and bone marrow transplant. Some T cells may possibly be graft donor cells.

Concerning this clone: The read ends 3 residues shy of where the CDR3 ends; the end is completed using the germline J gene. J is TRBJ2-7 and V is TRBV2; 8 positions agree with TRBD1. Germline CDR1 reads SNHLY; CDR2 reads FYNNEI. J gave up 5 bases and V 3 bases, and 9 bases lay outside the gene matches. The CDR3 covers 15 residues. The chain's CDR3 is CASSDPGQELNEQYF. CDR3 bases read: TGTGCCAGCAGTGACCCGGGACAGGAATTAAACGAG.

Worth noting for this clone: The CDR3 goes on 3 residues after the read ends, and that part is filled in from the germline J gene. The rearrangement links TRBV6-1 to TRBJ2-2; D unclear. CDR1 MNHNS and CDR2 SASEGT come from the germline V gene. Trimming left V 2 bases short and J 0 bases short, with 10 bases between. The CDR3 runs to 16 residues. CDR3 amino acids: CASSEMVRTNTGELFF. The CDR3 bases that were read are TGTGCCAGCAGTGAAATGGTCAGAACGAACACCGGGGAG.

A note on this clone: The read ends 3 residues shy of where the CDR3 ends; the end is completed using the germline J gene. The chain is built from TRBV6-2 or TRBV6-3 and TRBJ2-3; weak D call: TRBD1 (6 bases). The ends were cut back, 5 bases at V and 3 bases at J, with 15 bases in the middle. The CDR3 runs to 15 residues. The germline V gene has CDR1 MNHEY and CDR2 SVGEGT. The CDR3 sequence is CASSPLWGQTDTQYF. Partial CDR3 DNA: TGTGCCAGCAGTCCCCTCTGGGGGCAGACAGATACG.

Of note for this clone: Read sequence stops 3 residues before the CDR3 end, and the germline J gene provides the missing end. The chain uses TRBV18 and TRBJ1-6, with TRBD1 matching over 9 bases. The CDR3 is 17 residues long. Trimming removed 8 bases from V and 7 bases from J; junction bases left unmatched: 15. Germline loops: CDR1 KGHSH, CDR2 LQKENI. Partial CDR3 DNA: TGTGCCAGCCGAGGAAGGGGACAGGGAATTCGCAATTCACCC. Translating it yields CASRGRGQGIRNSP. The whole CDR3 reads CASRGRGQGIRNSPLHF.

Notes on this clone: Read data end 3 residues before the CDR3 end; the end is taken from the germline J gene. The chain employs TRBV19 and TRBJ2-7, with D possibly matching TRBD1 (5 bases). The CDR3 covers 18 residues. V was cut by 2 bases and J by 0 bases, with 20 bases left in between. Germline V gene lookup returns CDR1 LNHDA and CDR2 SQIVND (reference sequence). CDR3 bases read: TGTGCCAGTAGTATATCGCCCTGGAGCCAGGGCCACTCCTACGAG. It encodes CASSISPWSQGHSYE. The CDR3, in full, reads CASSISPWSQGHSYEQYF.

In regard to this clone: The read terminates 3 residues before the CDR3 end, so the remaining end is supplied by the germline J gene. The chain joins TRBV11-2 to TRBJ2-7; 10 nucleotides match TRBD2. This CDR3 region has 15 residues. Germline V gene lookup returns CDR1 SGHAT and CDR2 FQNNGV. V trimming: 5 bases; J trimming: 2 bases; junction bases outside the gene matches: 6. The CDR3: CASSATSGPTYEQYF. CDR3 DNA, as far as it was read: TGTGCCAGCAGCGCGACTAGCGGGCCCACCTACGAG.

Notes on this clone: The read ends 3 residues shy of where the CDR3 ends; the end is completed using the germline J gene. The V call is TRBV18, the J call TRBJ2-7; D is perhaps TRBD2 (6 bases). The V end lost 4 bases, the J end lost 0 bases, and 13 bases lay between the germline ends. The CDR3 spans 15 residues. The V gene's germline CDR1 is KGHSH and CDR2 LQKENI. The DNA read from the CDR3 is TGTGCCAGCTCACGGCTTGGTAGCGGCTCCTACGAG. It is translated as CASSRLGSGSYE. The CDR3 reads in full as CASSRLGSGSYEQYF. The full variable domain, rest sourced from reference TRBV18 and TRBJ2-7, is NAGVMQNPRHLVRRRGQEARLRCSPMKGHSHVYWYRQLPEEGLKFMVYLQKENIIDESGMPKERFSAEFPKEGPSILRIQQVVRGDSAAYFCASSRLGSGSYEQYFGPGTRLTVT.